These 11 T cell receptor beta chains came from one sample sequenced in a study of T-cell memory formation after mild COVID-19 (dated by TCRdb to the early 2020s). To prepare the library, 5' RACE was applied. Sequencing was carried out with an Illumina NovaSeq 6000. TCRdb took the public reads, trimmed them with fastp at Q25, ran MiXCR for clone calling and kept in-frame beta chains. Identical CDR3 protein sequences are pooled into one entry, listed with their most common genes and DNA. In all, the sample holds approximately 430,000 distinct CDR3 sequences, and around a quarter of those were seen once. The ten largest clones represent about 12% of the sample. The sample consisted of PBMCs or a T cell subset sorted from them (not recorded which). These receptors all stem from an adult woman who had mild COVID-19 (a few samples of this study predate the infection). The sample titles of this study are shuffled in the database, so cell type and time point are left out; the donor was told from shared clones.

In its sample, this clonotype was seen a few times. The rearrangement links TRBV18 to TRBJ2-2; TRBD1 is a possible D gene (5 bases). The CDR3 has 14 amino acids. Germline assignment: CDR1 KGHSH and CDR2 LQKENI. Trimming removed 3 bases at V and 7 bases at J, with 12 bases between. The CDR3 spells CASSPTGTGGELFF. In DNA, the CDR3 is TGTGCCAGCTCACCTACAGGAACCGGCGGGGAGCTGTTTTTT.

This clonotype was picked up a small number of times. The chain combines TRBV5-1 with TRBJ2-2; 9 nucleotides match TRBD1. Germline values: CDR1 SGHRS, CDR2 YFSETQ. This CDR3 is 15 amino acids long. Trimming removed 5 bases from V and 6 bases from J; junction bases left unmatched: 8. The CDR3 sequence is CASRAGTGKAGELFF. Here the CDR3 DNA reads TGCGCCAGCAGGGCCGGGACAGGGAAAGCCGGGGAGCTGTTTTTT.

The rearrangement joins TRBV11-2 to TRBJ1-4; weak D call: TRBD1 (5 bases). The CDR3 has 11 residues. Germline V lookup: CDR1 SGHAT, CDR2 FQNNGV. Trimming stripped 8 bases from V and 8 bases from J, with 9 bases between. CDR3 bases: TGTGCCAGCGGGAAGGGGGAAAAACTGTTTTTT. Amino acids: CASGKGEKLFF.

This clonotype was counted a few times. J is TRBJ2-5 and V is TRBV3-1; D possibly corresponds to TRBD2 (7 bases). This CDR3 has 15 residues. Trimming removed 6 bases from V and 0 bases from J, with 14 bases in between. Germline V lookup: CDR1 LGHDT, CDR2 YNNKEL (reference sequence). The CDR3 here is CASSPGGTYQETQYF. CDR3 in DNA: TGTGCCAGCAGTCCGGGGGGCACGTACCAAGAGACCCAGTACTTC.

The chain is built from TRBV5-5 and TRBJ2-3; weak D call: TRBD2 (5 bases). The CDR3 is made up of 13 amino acids. The V end lost 2 bases, the J end lost 4 bases, and 8 bases lay between the germline ends. The germline gives CDR1 SGHKS, CDR2 YYEKEE (reference sequence). The CDR3 sequence is CASSFSSPDTQYF. The CDR3 DNA reads as TGTGCCAGCAGCTTCTCTAGCCCAGATACGCAGTATTTT.

This clonotype came up many times. This sequence joins TRBV29-1 and TRBJ2-3; D not certain. Germline V lookup: CDR1 SQVTM, CDR2 ANQGSEA. The CDR3 is made up of 13 amino acids. Trimming cost V 6 bases and J 2 bases, with 12 bases left between them. Written as DNA, the CDR3 is TGCAGCGTGAGGCTGACGGACACAGATACGCAGTATTTT. It encodes CSVRLTDTDTQYF.

The chain links TRBV7-6 to TRBJ2-7; possibly TRBD1 for D (5 bases). CDR1 SGHVS and CDR2 FNYEAQ come from the germline V gene. This CDR3 contains 16 residues. With 0 bases removed from V and 5 bases from J, the gap between germline ends came to 17 bases. CDR3 in amino acids: CASSLASGRAVHEQYF. For the CDR3, the DNA is TGTGCCAGCAGCTTAGCCTCCGGCAGGGCGGTCCACGAGCAGTACTTC. The full variable domain, in which reference TRBV7-6 and TRBJ2-7 provide the parts outside the CDR3, is GAGVSQSPRYKVTKRGQDVALRCDPISGHVSLYWYRQALGQGPEFLTYFNYEAQQDKSGLPNDRFSAERPEGSISTLTIQRTEQRDSAMYRCASSLASGRAVHEQYFGPGTRLTVT.

This chain connects TRBV5-1 to TRBJ2-5; perhaps D is TRBD1 or TRBD2 (5 bases each). Germline-derived CDR1 and CDR2 are SGHRS and YFSETQ. Deletions cut 2 bases from V and 2 bases from J, with 19 bases between. This CDR3 spans 17 amino acids. This CDR3 reads CASSFAGPGADQETQYF. The CDR3 DNA is TGCGCCAGCAGCTTTGCCGGGCCCGGGGCGGATCAAGAGACCCAGTACTTC. The full variable domain, rest sourced from reference TRBV5-1 and TRBJ2-5, is KAGVTQTPRYLIKTRGQQVTLSCSPISGHRSVSWYQQTPGQGLQFLFEYFSETQRNKGNFPGRFSGRQFSNSRSEMNVSTLELGDSALYLCASSFAGPGADQETQYFGPGTRLLVL.

In this sample, this clonotype turned up a few times. This sequence joins TRBV7-9 and TRBJ1-6; TRBD1 might be the D (5 bases). V was cut by 4 bases and J by 7 bases, with 17 bases left in between. Germline CDR1 SEHNR, CDR2 FQNEAQ (reference sequence). The CDR3 is 16 amino acids. The CDR3 DNA reads as TGTGCCAGCAGCTCCGGACGGGGGAATGTAAATTCACCCCTCCACTTT. The encoded protein is CASSSGRGNVNSPLHF.

The gene calls are TRBV24-1 and TRBJ2-1; TRBD2 agrees at 12 bases. Germline CDR1 KGHDR, CDR2 SFDVKD. J was trimmed by 8 bases and V by 4 bases; bases with no gene match: 8. This CDR3 region has 16 residues. CDR3 bases: TGTGCCACCAGTGACCCGACTAGCGGGAGCCCCGATGAGCAGTTCTTC. Amino acid sequence: CATSDPTSGSPDEQFF.

This clonotype was seen only a few times. The CDR3 protein is CASSPGTGNTDTQYF. The CDR3 region has the DNA TGCGCCAGCAGCCCCGGGACAGGGAACACAGATACGCAGTATTTT. The chain employs TRBV23-1 and TRBJ2-3; 9 nucleotides agree with TRBD1. TRBV23-1 is an ORF, and what it does is uncertain. Trimming at V came to 6 bases and at J to 2 bases, leaving 6 bases not matched to a gene. CDR3 length: 15 residues.